This T cell receptor (beta chain) was observed in a study of blood T cell repertoires in COVID-19. Whole-study context: Samples came from the United States, Italy and Spain, spanning acute and convalescent COVID-19.

As originally analysed: Amplification with reference gene primers provided the estimates of nucleated cell counts. Clones were sequenced by immunoSEQ multiplex PCR, and TCRdb holds only the in-frame ones, with some missing. V and J calls and clone size are given by that table; D and trimming were obtained from the DNA. The sample shows some 210,000 clones, about 86% of them seen only once. This CDR3 region has 13 residues. V was pared by 3 bases and J by 4 bases, with 2 bases of the junction left unmatched. Germline values: CDR1 KGHSH, CDR2 LQKENI. Self-reported history from a screening survey and questionnaire set each donor's cohort.

The sequencing input was PBMCs or T cells enriched from blood (not recorded which). The rearrangement joins TRBV18 to TRBJ2-5, with TRBD2 identical over 7 bases. This sequence was found in a woman in her 50s with acute COVID-19. CDR3 sequence reads: CASSPQRGETQYF. In DNA form, the CDR3 reads TGTGCCAGCTCACCCCAGCGGGGAGAGACCCAGTACTTC.